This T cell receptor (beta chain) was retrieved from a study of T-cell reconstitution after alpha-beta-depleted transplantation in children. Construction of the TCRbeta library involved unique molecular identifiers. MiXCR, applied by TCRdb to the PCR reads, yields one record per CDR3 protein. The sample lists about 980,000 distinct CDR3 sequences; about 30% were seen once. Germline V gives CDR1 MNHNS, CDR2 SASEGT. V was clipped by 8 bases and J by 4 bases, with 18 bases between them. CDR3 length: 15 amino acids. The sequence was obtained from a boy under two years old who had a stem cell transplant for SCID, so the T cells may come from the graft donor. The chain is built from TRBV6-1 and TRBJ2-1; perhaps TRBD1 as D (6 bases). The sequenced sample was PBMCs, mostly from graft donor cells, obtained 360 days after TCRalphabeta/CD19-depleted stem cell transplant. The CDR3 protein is CASGFATGRYNEQFF. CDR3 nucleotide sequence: TGTGCCAGCGGGTTCGCCACAGGGAGATACAATGAGCAGTTCTTC.